These T cell receptor beta chains were read from a single sample in a study of beta chain features in type 1 diabetes. Assay used: immunoSEQ multiplex PCR; TCRdb lists only in-frame clones, some missing. The table includes hundreds of thousands of clones, around 9.3% detected once. Sequencing input: central memory CD4+ T cells from blood. These receptors were taken from a young man with type 1 diabetes. Both conserved end residues are part of each CDR3. A D gene is named only where the DNA matches it firmly. Size tells how often a clone was seen (once, few, many) or the class of an expanded clone, and some rows leave it out.

J gene,D gene,V gene,clone size,CDR3 DNA,CDR3 protein
TRBJ2-1,-,TRBV7-9,many,TGTGCCAGCCTAATGTCATTCTACAATGAGCAGTTCTTC,CASLMSFYNEQFF
TRBJ2-4,-,TRBV27,few,TGTGCCAGCAGTCCTTCATATGTACCCGAGAAAAACATTCAGTACTTC,CASSPSYVPEKNIQYF
TRBJ2-7,-,TRBV4-1,few,TGCGCCAGCAGCCAAGATGGGCCGTACGAGCAGTACTTC,CASSQDGPYEQYF
TRBJ1-2,TRBD1,TRBV11-2,-,TGTGCCAGCAGCTTATCAGGTGGACAGGGGGCGTTTGGCTACACCTTC,CASSLSGGQGAFGYTF
TRBJ2-5,TRBD2,TRBV29-1,-,TGCAGCGTTTTAGGGAGGGACCAAGAGACCCAGTACTTC,CSVLGRDQETQYF
TRBJ1-3,-,TRBV11-3,-,TGTGCCAGCAGCCGAGCTGGAAACACCATATATTTT,CASSRAGNTIYF
TRBJ2-5,-,TRBV28,many,TGTGCCAGCAGCCCACCTTGGGCGACCCAGTACTTC,CASSPPWATQYF
TRBJ1-3,-,TRBV30,-,TGTGCCTGGAGTTATCGCACAGGGTACTCTGGAAACACCATATATTTT,CAWSYRTGYSGNTIYF
TRBJ1-3,-,TRBV28,few,TGTGCCAGCAACGGTGGGGCTGGAAACACCATATATTTT,CASNGGAGNTIYF
TRBJ2-2,TRBD1,TRBV6-6,many,TGTGCCAGCAGCCAGACAGGGATGGAGCTGTTTTTT,CASSQTGMELFF
TRBJ1-2,-,TRBV28,many,TGTGCCAGCAGTTTCTTACAGGAAGGCTATGGCTACACCTTC,CASSFLQEGYGYTF
TRBJ1-5,-,TRBV4-1,many,TGCGCCAGCAGCCAAGATCAAGGTAATAATCAGCCCCAGCATTTT,CASSQDQGNNQPQHF
TRBJ2-3,TRBD2,TRBV10-3,few,TGTGCCATCAGTGACCCTCTTAGGGCGGGGGGCCGCACAGATACGCAGTATTTT,CAISDPLRAGGRTDTQYF
TRBJ2-3,-,TRBV15,few,TGTGCCACCAGCAGAGCGGAGGATTTCACAGATACGCAGTATTTT,CATSRAEDFTDTQYF
TRBJ2-4,-,TRBV5-8,-,TGTGCCAGCAGCTTGGAGTCCCAGTACTTC,CASSLESQYF
TRBJ1-3,-,TRBV7-6,-,TGTGCCAGCAGCCCGCGGGACGTTGGAAACACCATATATTTT,CASSPRDVGNTIYF
TRBJ1-3,-,TRBV18,few,TGTGCCAGCTCAACGGACTCTGGAAACACCATATATTTT,CASSTDSGNTIYF
TRBJ2-7,TRBD1,TRBV10-3,-,TGTGCCATCAGCCCCCGGACAGGGCGTCCCTACGAGCAGTACTTC,CAISPRTGRPYEQYF
TRBJ1-5,-,TRBV2,-,TGTGCCAGCACCAATGGAGCGGCCAGGGCGAATCAGCCCCAGCATTTT,CASTNGAARANQPQHF
TRBJ1-6,TRBD1,TRBV6-5,-,TGTGCCAGCAGGGGGACAGGGGGCTTTTCACCCCTCCACTTT,CASRGTGGFSPLHF
TRBJ2-7,-,TRBV7-9,few,TGTGCCAGCAGCAGTCCCTACGAGCAGTACTTC,CASSSPYEQYF
TRBJ2-5,TRBD2,TRBV5-1,-,TGCGCCAGCAGCTTGAAAATTAGCGGGGGGACGGGAGAGACCCAGTACTTC,CASSLKISGGTGETQYF
TRBJ2-2,TRBD2,TRBV7-7,-,TGTGCTAGCAGCTTAGGAGCGGGGGAGACCGGGGAGCTGTTTTTT,CASSLGAGETGELFF
TRBJ2-3,TRBD1,TRBV7-9,-,TGTGCCGACGGGACAGGGGGCGATGGCACAGGGACGCAGTATTTT,CADGTGGDGTGTQYF
TRBJ2-3,-,TRBV29-1,few,TGCAGCGTTGGACCCGGCGGCACAGATACGCAGTATTTT,CSVGPGGTDTQYF
TRBJ1-4,-,TRBV7-2,few,TGTGCCAGCAGCTTCGATAGAACTAATGAAAAACTGTTTTTT,CASSFDRTNEKLFF
TRBJ2-5,TRBD2,TRBV18,few,TGTGCCAGCTCACCAACAGGACTAGCGGGACAAGAGACCCAGTACTTC,CASSPTGLAGQETQYF
TRBJ2-5,-,TRBV5-1,-,TGCGCCAGCAGCTACCACGGGGATTCCACCCAAGAGACCCAGTACTTC,CASSYHGDSTQETQYF
TRBJ2-2,TRBD1,TRBV7-9,few,TGTGCCAGCAGCGTCGACAGGGGGACCAGTACCGCCGGGGAGCTGTTTTTT,CASSVDRGTSTAGELFF
TRBJ2-5,-,TRBV7-2,few,TGTGCCAGCAGCTTGGGTTATTGGGAGACCCAGTACTTC,CASSLGYWETQYF
TRBJ2-3,TRBD2,TRBV7-2,few,TGTGCCAGCAGCTTAAGGCTAGCGGCTAGCACAGATACGCAGTATTTT,CASSLRLAASTDTQYF
TRBJ1-5,-,TRBV29-1,few,TGCAGCGTGCTGGATGCGAATAGCAATCAGCCCCAGCATTTT,CSVLDANSNQPQHF
TRBJ1-6,TRBD1,TRBV5-4,-,TGTGCCAGCAGCCCAGGGACAGGGAACTCCTATAATTCACCCCTCCACTTT,CASSPGTGNSYNSPLHF
TRBJ2-5,TRBD2,TRBV7-2,-,TGTGCCAGCAGCTTCCTTAGCGGGGGGGCTTTCGAGACCCAGTACTTC,CASSFLSGGAFETQYF
TRBJ1-3,TRBD1,TRBV10-3,few,TGTGCCATCAGTTCTGCACAGGGGGCATACACCATATATTTT,CAISSAQGAYTIYF
TRBJ2-1,TRBD1,TRBV6-5,-,TGTGCCAGCAGTTACTCGGGACAGGGATACAATGAGCAGTTCTTC,CASSYSGQGYNEQFF
TRBJ1-2,-,TRBV6-5,-,TGTGCCAGCACCCCCGGGTCCGGGGCCCAACCCCTCTACACCTTC,CASTPGSGAQPLYTF
TRBJ2-7,-,TRBV7-2,few,TGTGCCAGCAGCGAATGGGGGTCAGAGCAGTACTTC,CASSEWGSEQYF
TRBJ1-3,TRBD1,TRBV5-6,few,TGTGCCAGCAGCTTCCGGGACAGGCATACTCATGGAAACACCATATATTTT,CASSFRDRHTHGNTIYF
TRBJ2-5,TRBD1,TRBV30,few,TGTGCCTGGAGTGTACAGGGGGCAGAGACCCAGTACTTC,CAWSVQGAETQYF
TRBJ2-4,TRBD1,TRBV18,-,TGTGCCAGCTCACCACCGAAGACAGGGGTGAACATTCAGTACTTC,CASSPPKTGVNIQYF
TRBJ1-1,TRBD1,TRBV10-1,-,TGCGCCAGCAGTGAGTACAGGGGGGGCACTGAAGCTTTCTTT,CASSEYRGGTEAFF
TRBJ2-7,-,TRBV9,-,TGTGCCAGCAGCGCCTACTCCGGGACGGACTACGAGCAGTACTTC,CASSAYSGTDYEQYF
TRBJ1-5,-,TRBV19,few,TGTGCCAGTAGTATGAGGTACACGGAAGGCAATCAGCCCCAGCATTTT,CASSMRYTEGNQPQHF
TRBJ1-1,-,TRBV7-2,-,TGTGCCAGCAGTCAGAGCAGGAACACTGAAGCTTTCTTT,CASSQSRNTEAFF
TRBJ2-7,-,TRBV11-2,-,TGTGCCAGCAGCTTAGGGAGGGGAAATTCCTACGAGCAGTACTTC,CASSLGRGNSYEQYF
TRBJ2-3,TRBD2,TRBV7-2,-,TGTGCCAGCAGCCCCCAAGGCGGGGGGTCCGGATATACGCAGTATTTT,CASSPQGGGSGYTQYF
TRBJ1-1,-,TRBV30,few,TGTGCCTGGAATGAGGGCAGGCGAGCTTTCTTT,CAWNEGRRAFF
TRBJ1-2,-,TRBV6-1,-,TGTGCCAGCAGTAGACTAGCAGGGGACTATGGCTACACCTTC,CASSRLAGDYGYTF
TRBJ2-5,-,TRBV7-2,few,TGTGCCAGCAGCCCGAGAGAGACCCAGTACTTC,CASSPRETQYF
TRBJ2-2,-,TRBV20-1,-,TGCAGTGCTAGAGTTTATCCCAGCTTTTTT,CSARVYPSFF
TRBJ2-7,TRBD2,TRBV9,-,TGTGCCAGCAGCCCTGGACTAGCGGGGAGCGAGCAGTACTTC,CASSPGLAGSEQYF
TRBJ1-6,TRBD1,TRBV4-3,few,TGCGCCAGCAGCCAAGGGGACAGGGCATTAGGATCACCCCTCCACTTT,CASSQGDRALGSPLHF
TRBJ2-1,-,TRBV7-2,-,TGTGCCAGCAAGAACGGGGCGAGGGCCGATGAGCAGTTCTTC,CASKNGARADEQFF
TRBJ1-6,-,TRBV11-2,-,TGTGCCAGCACCGAGGAGAGCTCCTATAATTCACCCCTCCACTTT,CASTEESSYNSPLHF
TRBJ1-4,TRBD1,TRBV28,many,TGTGCCAGCAGTCCCGGAGGACAGGGCGGAGAAAAACTGTTTTTT,CASSPGGQGGEKLFF
TRBJ2-5,-,TRBV20-1,-,TGCAGTGGGATCAGTCAAGAGACCCAGTACTTC,CSGISQETQYF
TRBJ1-6,-,TRBV13,few,TGTGCCAGCAGCTTACGGCAGGGAGGCTCCTATAATTCACCCCTCCACTTT,CASSLRQGGSYNSPLHF
TRBJ2-7,TRBD1,TRBV29-1,-,TGCAGCGTTGTGGAGTTGACAGGGGACGAGCAGTACTTC,CSVVELTGDEQYF
TRBJ1-1,TRBD1,TRBV28,-,TGTGCCAGCGGTGGGACAGGGTACGGCACTGAAGCTTTCTTT,CASGGTGYGTEAFF